What follows are 30 T cell receptor beta chains derived from one specimen sequenced in a study of T cell repertoires in cytomegalovirus infection. TCRdb itself ran the reads through MiXCR, one entry per CDR3 protein. The sample carries some 400,000 distinct CDR3 sequences, roughly 31% recorded once. The sample consisted of PBMCs. All receptors derive from a human donor in good health (CMV status not recorded). Some clones in this sample may be carry-over from other donors' samples.

The J gene is TRBJ1-4, the V gene TRBV14; no clear D. From germline, CDR1 is SGHDN and CDR2 FVKESK. The CDR3 runs 14 residues. Deletions cut 5 bases from V and 7 bases from J, with 14 bases between. The DNA of the CDR3 is TGTGCCAGCAGCTTAAATGGGTTTGGTGAAAAACTGTTTTTT. This translates into CASSLNGFGEKLFF.

The sample holds a few counts of this clonotype. The gene calls are TRBV10-3 and TRBJ1-6; no clear D gene. Looked up from germline, CDR1 is ENHRY and CDR2 is SYGVKD. This CDR3 contains 12 residues. Between the trimmed V and J ends, which lost 8 bases and 9 bases, there was a span of 11 bases. CDR3 amino acids: CAIGEGASPLHF. The DNA for the CDR3 is TGTGCCATCGGGGAGGGAGCTTCACCCCTCCACTTT.

A note on this clonotype: A much larger clone lies one base from this, so it may be a read error. The J gene is TRBJ2-7, the V gene TRBV7-6; TRBD2 aligns across 8 bases. The J segment lost 5 bases and the V segment lost 4 bases, leaving 10 bases of the junction unmatched. Germline loops: CDR1 SGHVS, CDR2 FNYEAQ. The CDR3 sequence is 15 residues long. The CDR3 is CASSSAVGGADEQYF. In DNA form, the CDR3 reads TGTGCCAGCAGCTCAGCCGTCGGGGGGGCCGACGAGCAGTACTTC.

V usage is TRBV5-1 and J usage is TRBJ2-7, with 12 positions matching TRBD1. The CDR3 contains 20 residues. V lost 4 bases, J lost 5 bases, and 22 bases stayed unmatched. Germline CDR1 and CDR2: SGHRS and YFSETQ. The CDR3 protein is CASSIPHRGQGAPAPNEQYF. In DNA, the CDR3 is TGCGCCAGCAGCATACCACACCGGGGACAGGGGGCTCCGGCCCCAAACGAGCAGTACTTC.

The chain combines TRBV12-3 or TRBV12-4 with TRBJ1-3, with 8 bases aligning to TRBD1. CDR3 size: 15 residues. Trimming at V came to 11 bases and at J to 0 bases, leaving 9 bases not matched to a gene. CDR3 in amino acids: CAGTRGQDSGNTIYF. CDR3 nucleotide sequence: TGTGCCGGCACCCGGGGACAGGACTCTGGAAACACCATATATTTT.

The table lists this clonotype with many counts. Compared with germline, one end of the junction differs, possibly owing to a read error. The gene calls are TRBV7-9 and TRBJ2-5; maybe TRBD2 (6 bases). Germline CDR1 and CDR2: SEHNR and FQNEAQ (reference sequence). This CDR3 has 11 residues. DNA of the CDR3: TGTGCCAGCTCTACTCGCGGGGACTCGGACTTC. Amino acid sequence: CASSTRGDSDF.

This clonotype appeared many times. The J gene is TRBJ1-5, the V gene TRBV7-2; unclear D gene. V was cut by 3 bases and J by 4 bases, with 13 bases left in between. The V gene's germline CDR1 is SGHTA and CDR2 FQGNSA. This CDR3 region has 15 residues. CDR3 sequence: CASSLRLGENQPQHF. The CDR3 DNA follows: TGTGCCAGCAGCTTGAGGCTCGGTGAGAATCAGCCCCAGCATTTT. The whole variable domain, remainder taken from reference TRBV7-2 and TRBJ1-5, is GAGVSQSPSNKVTEKGKDVELRCDPISGHTALYWYRQSLGQGLEFLIYFQGNSAPDKSGLPSDRFSAERTGGSVSTLTIQRTQQEDSAVYLCASSLRLGENQPQHFGDGTRLSIL.

This clonotype came up a few times. The V gene is TRBV4-1, the J gene TRBJ1-6, with TRBD1 identical over 8 bases. V trimming: 4 bases; J trimming: 9 bases; junction bases outside the gene matches: 11. This CDR3 has 16 amino acids. Germline V lookup: CDR1 MGHRA, CDR2 YSYEKL. In nucleotides, the CDR3 is TGCGCCAGCAGCCCCCGACAGGGGCTTAGGATTTCACCCCTCCACTTT. The encoded protein is CASSPRQGLRISPLHF.

As for this clonotype: A read error may produce the germline difference seen at one junction end. The V and J genes are TRBV5-1 and TRBJ1-2, with a weak D call TRBD1 (5 bases). This CDR3 region has 14 residues. The germline V gene has CDR1 SGHRS and CDR2 YFSETQ. The CDR3 region has the DNA TGCGCCAGCAACTTGGGACGGGTAGCCTATGGCTACACCTTC. Encoded protein: CASNLGRVAYGYTF.

The chain carries TRBV12-5 and TRBJ2-5; weak D call: TRBD1 (6 bases). Trimming pared 6 bases from V and 4 bases from J, leaving 12 bases between. Germline V gene lookup returns CDR1 LGHNT and CDR2 FRNRAP. There are 13 residues in the CDR3. The CDR3 spells CASGTTGSETQYF. The CDR3 nucleotides read TGTGCTAGTGGAACTACAGGGTCAGAGACCCAGTACTTC.

This clonotype has a count of ten or more. The chain joins TRBV15 to TRBJ1-1; D not certain. Trimming left V 0 bases short and J 6 bases short, with 8 bases between. The CDR3 has 13 residues. From germline, CDR1 is LNHNV and CDR2 YYDKDF (reference sequence). The CDR3 DNA sequence: TGTGCCACCAGCAGAGATCGATCCCCTGAAGCTTTCTTT. Translation: CATSRDRSPEAFF.

The chain employs TRBV24-1 and TRBJ2-5; 7 bases line up with TRBD1. This CDR3 has 19 amino acids. Germline-derived CDR1 and CDR2 are KGHDR and SFDVKD. With 2 bases clipped from V and 0 bases from J, the junction kept 14 bases outside the gene matches. The CDR3 spells CATSDYRDRLSRYQETQYF. In DNA form, the CDR3 reads TGTGCCACCAGTGATTATAGGGACAGACTATCCCGTTACCAAGAGACCCAGTACTTC.

This clonotype was observed once. Germline and junction disagree at one end, which may indicate a read error. The chain carries TRBV7-2 and TRBJ2-3; the D gene is possibly TRBD1 (6 bases). The germline V gene has CDR1 SGHTA and CDR2 FQGNSA. This CDR3 comprises 16 residues. The CDR3 protein is CASSSPPTGSTDTTYF. The CDR3 DNA reads TGTGCAAGCAGCTCACCACCGACAGGAAGCACAGATACGACGTATTTT.

This clonotype has at least ten counts. The chain is built from TRBV6-2 or TRBV6-3 and TRBJ2-6; D not resolved. V was clipped by 8 bases and J by 0 bases, with 5 bases between them. Germline-derived CDR1 and CDR2 are MNHEY and SVGEGT. The CDR3 has 13 residues. For the CDR3, the DNA is TGTGCCAGCGGGGTCTCTGGGGCCAACGTCCTGACTTTC. It yields the protein CASGVSGANVLTF.

This clonotype was seen more than once but under ten times. This rearrangement joins TRBV6-6 to TRBJ2-3; TRBD1 matches at 9 bases. CDR1 is MNHNY and CDR2 is SVGAGI in the germline V gene (reference sequence). V lost 5 bases and J lost 2; bases outside the gene matches: 5. The CDR3 consists of 15 residues. CDR3 residues: CASSKTGGLTDTQYF. Here the CDR3 DNA reads TGTGCCAGCAGTAAGACAGGGGGTCTCACAGATACGCAGTATTTT.

The chain recombines TRBV5-1 with TRBJ1-2; D possibly corresponds to TRBD1 (6 bases). Per the germline V gene, CDR1 is SGHRS and CDR2 is YFSETQ. V lost 2 bases, J lost 8 bases, and 22 bases lay in between. CDR3 length equals 16 residues. The CDR3 is CASSFGTPQIFDGYTF. CDR3 nucleotides: TGCGCCAGCAGCTTCGGGACACCCCAAATTTTCGACGGCTACACCTTC.

In the case of this clonotype: A read error may account for a junction end that differs from germline. V usage is TRBV19 and J usage is TRBJ2-1; TRBD1 aligns across 8 bases. The CDR3 sequence is 15 residues long. Germline-derived CDR1 and CDR2 are LNHDA and SQIVND (reference sequence). The CDR3 DNA follows: TGTGCCAGTAGTATCGAGACAGGGGCCTACAATGAGCAGTTATTC. Residues: CASSIETGAYNEQLF.

Concerning this clonotype itself: This may stem from a read error, because a much larger clone lies one nucleotide away. Given the absence of the conserved phenylalanine or tryptophan at the CDR3 end, a read error is likely. CDR3 nucleotides: TGTGCCAGCAGCTCACAGGGGGCTAGAAACACCATATATTGT. This codes for CASSSQGARNTIYC. The J gene is TRBJ1-3, the V gene TRBV7-2, with 9 bases lining up with TRBD1. Unmatched junction bases numbered 3, after V lost 4 bases and J lost 5 bases. In germline, CDR1 is SGHTA, CDR2 FQGNSA. The CDR3 is 14 residues long.

The rearrangement links TRBV14 to TRBJ2-7; D is undetermined. This CDR3 is 14 amino acids long. The V end lost 1 base, the J end lost 2 bases, and 9 bases lay between the germline ends. Germline values: CDR1 SGHDN, CDR2 FVKESK. The CDR3 sequence is CASSQVGRPYEQYF. CDR3 nucleotide sequence: TGTGCCAGCAGCCAAGTGGGCAGGCCCTACGAGCAGTACTTC.

This clonotype was recorded a few times. V usage is TRBV12-3 or TRBV12-4 and J usage is TRBJ1-4, with D hard to call. The CDR3 sequence is 14 residues long. Trimming shortened V by 5 bases and J by 7 bases, and 14 bases separated the two germline ends. CDR3 bases: TGTGCCAGCAGTCCAACAGTGGACCCTGAAAAACTGTTTTTT. Its protein is CASSPTVDPEKLFF.

This clonotype was found a few times. The rearrangement uses TRBV7-3 and TRBJ2-2; no clear D gene. The CDR3 loop spans 13 amino acids. The germline V gene has CDR1 SGHTA and CDR2 FQGTGA. Between the trimmed V and J ends, which lost 3 bases and 6 bases, there was a span of 8 bases. Here the CDR3 DNA reads TGTGCCAGCAGCTTGAGGTCCCCCGGGGAGCTGTTTTTT. Its protein is CASSLRSPGELFF.

As concerns this clonotype: This may be a read error, as it is one base from a much larger clone. V gene TRBV7-2 combines with J gene TRBJ1-1; 7 bases line up with TRBD1. Germline V gene sequence: CDR1 SGHTA, CDR2 FQGNSA. The CDR3 covers 15 residues. CDR3 protein: CDSSLSGGMNTEAFF. CDR3 sequence (DNA): TGTGACAGCAGCTTATCAGGGGGGATGAACACTGAAGCTTTCTTT. The full variable domain, its missing parts supplied by reference TRBV7-2 and TRBJ1-1, is GAGVSQSPSNKVTEKGKDVELRCDPISGHTALYWYRQSLGQGLEFLIYFQGNSAPDKSGLPSDRFSAERTGGSVSTLTIQRTQQEDSAVYLCDSSLSGGMNTEAFFGQGTRLTVV.

V usage is TRBV20-1 and J usage is TRBJ2-3; D uncertain. Germline V lookup: CDR1 DFQATT, CDR2 SNEGSKA (reference sequence). Between the trimmed V and J ends, which lost 6 bases and 2 bases, there was a span of 9 bases. This CDR3 is 12 amino acids long. The CDR3 DNA reads TGCAGTGCCCCGGGCCCCACAGATACGCAGTATTTT. It specifies CSAPGPTDTQYF.

A note on this clonotype: Compared with germline, one end of the junction differs, possibly owing to a read error. CDR3 in amino acids: CASSLLRAITPVGEHYF. In DNA form, the CDR3 reads TGTGCCAGCAGCTTGTTGCGGGCAATCACCCCGGTCGGCGAGCATTACTTC. The chain joins TRBV7-8 to TRBJ2-7; D may be TRBD2 (5 bases). The CDR3 is 17 residues long. The germline CDR1 and CDR2 sequences are SGHVS and FQNEAQ.

This clonotype was recorded a few times. The chain uses TRBV20-1 and TRBJ2-7; 11 bases map to TRBD2. This CDR3 has 14 residues. Germline trimming cut 6 bases from V and 2 bases from J; bases unmatched to any gene: 6. The germline V gene encodes CDR1 DFQATT and CDR2 SNEGSKA (reference sequence). The CDR3 DNA follows: TGCAGTGCCCCATCGGGACTAGCGGCCTACGAGCAGTACTTC. Amino acid sequence: CSAPSGLAAYEQYF.

This clonotype appeared once. The chain joins TRBV3-1 to TRBJ2-1; tentative D call: TRBD2 (7 bases). The germline V and J ends were trimmed by 3 bases and 7 bases, with 25 bases remaining between them. Germline CDR1 reads LGHDT; CDR2 reads YNNKEL (reference sequence). The CDR3 spans 18 residues. CDR3 coding DNA: TGTGCCAGCAGCCAGCCATTAGGGGGGGCGGGCTTTCGGAATGAGCAGTTCTTC. Translation: CASSQPLGGAGFRNEQFF.

This clonotype came up many times. The chain joins TRBV12-3 or TRBV12-4 to TRBJ2-6; 7 bases map to TRBD1. After removal of 6 bases from V and 0 bases from J, the junction contained 8 bases not matched to a gene. The CDR3 runs 17 residues. CDR3: CASSFRTGRSGANVLTF. The CDR3 DNA reads TGTGCCAGCAGCTTCCGGACAGGTCGCTCTGGGGCCAACGTCCTGACTTTC.

V is TRBV4-1 and J is TRBJ1-4; 9 bases are a match to TRBD1. This CDR3 region has 15 residues. From germline, CDR1 is MGHRA and CDR2 YSYEKL. V lost 3 bases, J lost 8 bases, and 7 bases stayed unmatched. The CDR3 DNA is TGCGCCAGCAGCCAGGAACAGGGGGCGCGGGAAAAACTGTTTTTT. It translates to CASSQEQGAREKLFF.

The chain recombines TRBV20-1 with TRBJ2-1, with no clear D. CDR1 and CDR2 from the germline V gene are DFQATT and SNEGSKA (reference sequence). Trimming removed 2 bases from V and 3 bases from J, with 11 bases in between. This CDR3 is built from 14 residues. CDR3 DNA sequence: TGCAGTGCTAGACTCCAGGCAAACTACAATGAGCAGTTCTTC. This sequence encodes CSARLQANYNEQFF.

The V gene is TRBV20-1, the J gene TRBJ1-6; the match to TRBD1 covers 8 bases. Losses at the gene ends were 3 bases for V and 7 bases for J; bases not matched to a gene: 11. CDR1 DFQATT and CDR2 SNEGSKA come from the germline V gene (reference sequence). The CDR3 consists of 16 residues. The CDR3 bases are TGCAGTGCTAGTTATATTGGGACAGGTGAAAATTCACCCCTCCACTTT. Its protein is CSASYIGTGENSPLHF.